This T cell receptor (beta chain) was found in a study of T cell responses to AZD1222 COVID-19 vaccine. Here immunoSEQ multiplex PCR was the method, and the copy in TCRdb shows in-frame clones only, minus some. The top ten clones hold 12% of a sample with roughly 67,000 clones, 60% to 85% of them seen once. The CDR3 is made up of 15 amino acids. Germline values: CDR1 MNHNY, CDR2 SVGAGI (reference sequence). The V and J ends lost 2 bases and 5 bases respectively, with 13 bases between them. V usage is TRBV6-6 and J usage is TRBJ2-1, with TRBD1 as a possible D gene (5 bases). The receptor was derived from an adult in good health. This specimen was peripheral blood, taken on day 0 of AZD1222 vaccination. This CDR3 is CASSYGEQVHNEQFF. CDR3 nucleotide sequence: TGTGCCAGCAGTTACGGGGAACAGGTACACAATGAGCAGTTCTTC.